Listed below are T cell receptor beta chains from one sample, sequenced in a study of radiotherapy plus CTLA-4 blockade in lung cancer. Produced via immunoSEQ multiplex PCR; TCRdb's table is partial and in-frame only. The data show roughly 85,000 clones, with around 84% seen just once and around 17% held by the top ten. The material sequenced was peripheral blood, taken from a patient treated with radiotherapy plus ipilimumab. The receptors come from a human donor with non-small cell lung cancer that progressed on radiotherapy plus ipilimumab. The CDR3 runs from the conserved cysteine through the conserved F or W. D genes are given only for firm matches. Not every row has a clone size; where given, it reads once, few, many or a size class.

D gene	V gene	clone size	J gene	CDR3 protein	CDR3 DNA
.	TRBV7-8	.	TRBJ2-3	CASSPSRDTQYF	TGTGCCAGCAGCCCATCCCGGGATACGCAGTATTTT
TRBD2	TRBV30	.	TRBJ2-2	CAWRGLGLARNTGELFF	TGTGCCTGGAGGGGACTCGGACTAGCGCGGAACACCGGGGAGCTGTTTTTT
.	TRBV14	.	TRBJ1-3	CASSQRRFSIDRRNPSGNTIYF	TGTGCCAGCAGCCAGAGGAGGTTCTCAATCGACAGGCGGAACCCCTCTGGAAACACCATATATTTT
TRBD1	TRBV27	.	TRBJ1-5	CASRRGSGQGIVGDQPQHF	TGTGCCAGCAGGCGGGGGTCGGGACAGGGCATTGTAGGGGATCAGCCCCAGCATTTT
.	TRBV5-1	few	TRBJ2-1	CASSHPPGGVWENEQFF	TGCGCCAGCAGCCACCCCCCGGGGGGCGTGTGGGAAAACGAGCAGTTCTTC
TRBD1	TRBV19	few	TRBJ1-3	CASSRGDSPAWNTIYF	TGTGCCAGTAGTAGAGGGGACAGCCCGGCGTGGAACACCATATATTTT
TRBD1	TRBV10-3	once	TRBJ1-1	CAISEDRVNTEAFF	TGTGCCATCAGTGAAGACAGGGTGAACACTGAAGCTTTCTTT
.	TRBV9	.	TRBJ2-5	CASSPGGPGQETQYF	TGTGCCAGCAGCCCCGGGGGCCCGGGGCAAGAGACCCAGTACTTC
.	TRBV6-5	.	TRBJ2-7	CASSYFRRNPYEQYF	TGTGCCAGCAGTTATTTTCGGCGGAATCCCTACGAGCAGTACTTC
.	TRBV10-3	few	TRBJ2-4	CAISDKENIQYF	TGTGCCATCAGTGATAAGGAAAACATTCAGTACTTC
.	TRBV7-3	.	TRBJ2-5	CASSFNPGPQETQYF	TGTGCCAGCAGCTTTAATCCCGGCCCCCAAGAGACCCAGTACTTC
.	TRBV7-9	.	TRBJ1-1	CASKAEAFF	TGTGCCAGCAAAGCTGAAGCTTTCTTT
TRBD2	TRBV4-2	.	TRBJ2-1	CASSPPGLAGGRLNEQFF	TGTGCCAGCAGCCCCCCCGGACTAGCGGGCGGTCGGCTCAATGAGCAGTTCTTC
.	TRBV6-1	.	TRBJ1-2	CASSRDIVSFYGYTF	TGTGCCAGCAGCCGGGACATCGTTTCTTTCTATGGCTACACCTTC
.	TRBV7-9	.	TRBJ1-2	CASSLNGGYTF	TGTGCCAGCAGCTTGAACGGTGGCTACACCTTC
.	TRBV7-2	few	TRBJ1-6	CASSPLGKMWVTNSPLHF	TGTGCCAGCAGCCCCCTAGGGAAAATGTGGGTAACTAATTCACCCCTCCACTTT
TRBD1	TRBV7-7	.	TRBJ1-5	CASSHTWDRGWDQPQHF	TGTGCCAGCAGCCATACCTGGGACAGGGGATGGGATCAGCCCCAGCATTTT
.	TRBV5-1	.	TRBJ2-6	CASSLQGTGANVLTF	TGCGCCAGCAGCTTACAGGGAACTGGGGCCAACGTCCTGACTTTC
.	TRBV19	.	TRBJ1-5	CASSIIGSDQPQHF	TGTGCCAGTAGTATTATAGGGTCGGATCAGCCCCAGCATTTT
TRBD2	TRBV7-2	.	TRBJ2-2	CASSLASGGNGGELFF	TGTGCCAGCAGCTTAGCTAGCGGGGGGAACGGCGGGGAGCTGTTTTTT
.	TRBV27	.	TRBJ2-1	CASSLSIRTDNEQFF	TGTGCCAGCAGTTTATCAATAAGAACAGACAATGAGCAGTTCTTC
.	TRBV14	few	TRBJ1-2	CASSQTRSYGYTF	TGTGCCAGCAGCCAAACAAGATCCTATGGCTACACCTTC
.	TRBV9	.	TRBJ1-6	CASSSQGGNSPLHF	TGTGCCAGCAGTTCACAGGGTGGGAATTCACCCCTCCACTTT
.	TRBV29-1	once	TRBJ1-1	CSVAEQNTEAFF	TGCAGCGTTGCCGAACAGAACACTGAAGCTTTCTTT
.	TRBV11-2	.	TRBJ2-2	CASSLDLRSTGELFF	TGTGCCAGCAGCTTAGACTTGAGGTCCACCGGGGAGCTGTTTTTT
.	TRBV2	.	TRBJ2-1	CASSGTIPVGAVTEQFF	TGTGCCAGCAGTGGTACTATACCCGTGGGGGCCGTCACCGAGCAGTTCTTC
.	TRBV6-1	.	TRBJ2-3	CASSVGQGRTDTQYF	TGTGCCAGCAGTGTAGGGCAGGGTCGGACAGATACGCAGTATTTT
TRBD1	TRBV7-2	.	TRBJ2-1	CASSSSTGNYNEQFF	TGTGCCAGCAGCTCATCGACAGGGAACTACAATGAGCAGTTCTTC
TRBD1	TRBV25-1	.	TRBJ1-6	CASSAGGGGNSPLHF	TGTGCCAGCAGTGCGGGAGGGGGCGGTAATTCACCCCTCCACTTT
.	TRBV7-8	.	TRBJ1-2	CASSLDSGGNYGYTF	TGTGCCAGCAGCTTAGACAGTGGGGGTAACTATGGCTACACCTTC
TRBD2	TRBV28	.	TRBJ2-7	CASSRGLAVNYEQYF	TGTGCCAGCAGCCGGGGACTAGCGGTTAACTACGAGCAGTACTTC
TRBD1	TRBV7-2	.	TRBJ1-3	CASSFATGSRNTIYF	TGTGCCAGCAGCTTCGCGACAGGGAGTAGAAACACCATATATTTT
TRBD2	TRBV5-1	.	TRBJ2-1	CASRPLAGNYNEQFF	TGCGCCAGCAGACCTCTAGCGGGGAACTACAATGAGCAGTTCTTC
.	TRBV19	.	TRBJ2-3	CASSTITDTQYF	TGTGCCAGTAGCACAATAACAGATACGCAGTATTTT
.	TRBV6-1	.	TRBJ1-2	CASSEAWGGYGYTF	TGTGCCAGCAGTGAAGCGTGGGGTGGCTATGGCTACACCTTC
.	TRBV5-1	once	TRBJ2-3	CASSKDRASTDTQYF	TGCGCCAGCAGCAAAGACCGTGCTAGCACAGATACGCAGTATTTT
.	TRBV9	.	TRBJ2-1	CASSPLRVASYNEQFF	TGTGCCAGCAGCCCTCTGCGGGTTGCCTCCTACAATGAGCAGTTCTTC
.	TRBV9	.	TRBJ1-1	CASSLEGRGDTEAFF	TGTGCCAGCAGCCTGGAGGGGCGCGGGGACACTGAAGCTTTCTTT
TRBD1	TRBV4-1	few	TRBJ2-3	CASSLQGASTDTQYF	TGCGCCAGCAGCTTACAGGGGGCTAGCACAGATACGCAGTATTTT
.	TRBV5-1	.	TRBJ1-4	CASSKGTPGTNEKLFF	TGCGCCAGCAGCAAAGGGACACCAGGGACTAATGAAAAACTGTTTTTT
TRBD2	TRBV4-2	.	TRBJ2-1	CASSQEGTSGTNEQFF	TGTGCCAGCAGCCAAGAGGGGACTAGCGGGACAAATGAGCAGTTCTTC
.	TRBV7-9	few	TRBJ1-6	CASSRLGGQGSPLHF	TGTGCCAGCAGCCGCTTGGGGGGGCAGGGTTCACCCCTCCACTTT
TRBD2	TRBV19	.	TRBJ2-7	CASSSRREGFYEQYF	TGTGCCAGTAGTTCAAGAAGGGAGGGCTTCTACGAGCAGTACTTC
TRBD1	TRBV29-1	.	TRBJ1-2	CSVSPGTGFGYTF	TGCAGCGTCTCCCCCGGGACAGGGTTTGGCTACACCTTC
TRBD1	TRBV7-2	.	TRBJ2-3	CASSNRGRDPPDTQYF	TGTGCCAGCAGCAACAGGGGGCGTGATCCCCCAGATACGCAGTATTTT
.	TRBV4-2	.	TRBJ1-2	CASSRLGTEGLGTF	TGTGCCAGCAGCAGATTGGGCACAGAGGGGCTCGGCACCTTC
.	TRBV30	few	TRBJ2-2	CAWNGGTPTGELFF	TGTGCCTGGAACGGGGGAACTCCCACCGGGGAGCTGTTTTTT
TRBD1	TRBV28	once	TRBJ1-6	CATNPHTGGHSPLHF	TGTGCCACCAACCCCCACACAGGGGGGCATTCACCCCTCCACTTT
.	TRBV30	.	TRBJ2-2	CAWSVGTKTGELFF	TGTGCCTGGAGTGTAGGGACAAAGACCGGGGAGCTGTTTTTT